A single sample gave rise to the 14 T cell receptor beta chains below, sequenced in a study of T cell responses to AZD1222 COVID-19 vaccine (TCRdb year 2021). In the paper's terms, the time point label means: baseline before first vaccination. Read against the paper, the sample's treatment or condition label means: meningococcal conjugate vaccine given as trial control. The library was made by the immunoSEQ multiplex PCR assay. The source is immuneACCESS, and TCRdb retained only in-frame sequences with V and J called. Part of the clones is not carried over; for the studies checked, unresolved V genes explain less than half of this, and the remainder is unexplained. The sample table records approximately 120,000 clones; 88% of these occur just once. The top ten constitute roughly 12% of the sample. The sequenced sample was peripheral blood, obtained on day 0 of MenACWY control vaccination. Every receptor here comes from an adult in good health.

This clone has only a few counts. CDR3 in amino acids: CASSDSTSGPDTQYF. The CDR3 coding sequence is TGTGCCAGCAGTGACTCGACTAGCGGGCCAGATACGCAGTATTTT. The V call is TRBV6-4, the J call TRBJ2-3, with TRBD2 matching 10 bases. Germline loops: CDR1 MRHNA, CDR2 SNTAGT. V shed 0 bases, J shed 4 bases, and the junction held 1 base outside the gene matches. The CDR3 runs 15 residues.

CDR3 sequence (DNA): TGTGCCAGCAGCGAAACTAGCGACCACAATGAGCAGTTCTTC. This codes for CASSETSDHNEQFF. The chain recombines TRBV11-2 with TRBJ2-1; 7 bases align to TRBD2. The CDR3 is made up of 14 amino acids. J was trimmed by 5 bases and V by 5 bases; bases with no gene match: 6. Germline lookup yields CDR1 SGHAT and CDR2 FQNNGV.

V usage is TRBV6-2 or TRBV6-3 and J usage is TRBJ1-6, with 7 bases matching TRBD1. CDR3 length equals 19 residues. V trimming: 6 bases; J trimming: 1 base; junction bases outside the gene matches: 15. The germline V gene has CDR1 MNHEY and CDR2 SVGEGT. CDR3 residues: CASSQAPTGFLSYNSPLHF. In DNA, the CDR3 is TGTGCCAGCAGCCAAGCCCCGACAGGGTTTCTGTCCTATAATTCACCCCTCCACTTT.

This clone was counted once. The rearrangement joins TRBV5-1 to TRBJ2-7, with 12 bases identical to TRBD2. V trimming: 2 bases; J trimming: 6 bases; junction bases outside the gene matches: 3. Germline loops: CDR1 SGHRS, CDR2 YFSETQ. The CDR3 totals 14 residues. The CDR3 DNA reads TGCGCCAGCAGCTTACAACTAGCGGGGGGCGAGCAGTACTTC. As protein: CASSLQLAGGEQYF.

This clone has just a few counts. For the CDR3, the DNA is TGTGCCAGCAGCTTGGGGGGCCTATCGGCCACTGAAGCTTTCTTT. Encoded protein: CASSLGGLSATEAFF. The chain is built from TRBV11-2 and TRBJ1-1, with a weak D call TRBD1 (6 bases). Germline V gene data show CDR1 as SGHAT and CDR2 as FQNNGV. Trimming shortened V by 3 bases and J by 4 bases, and 15 bases separated the two germline ends. CDR3 length: 15 amino acids.

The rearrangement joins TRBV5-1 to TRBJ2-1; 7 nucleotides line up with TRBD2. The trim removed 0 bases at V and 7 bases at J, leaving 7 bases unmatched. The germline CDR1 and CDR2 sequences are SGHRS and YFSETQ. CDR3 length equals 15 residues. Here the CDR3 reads CASSLVREAGNEQFF. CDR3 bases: TGCGCCAGCAGCTTGGTCCGGGAGGCGGGGAATGAGCAGTTCTTC.

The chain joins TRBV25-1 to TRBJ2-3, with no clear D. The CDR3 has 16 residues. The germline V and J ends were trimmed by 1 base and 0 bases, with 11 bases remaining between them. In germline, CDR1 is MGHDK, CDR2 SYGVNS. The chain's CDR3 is CASSESDGSSTDTQYF. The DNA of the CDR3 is TGTGCCAGCAGTGAATCCGACGGATCTAGCACAGATACGCAGTATTTT.

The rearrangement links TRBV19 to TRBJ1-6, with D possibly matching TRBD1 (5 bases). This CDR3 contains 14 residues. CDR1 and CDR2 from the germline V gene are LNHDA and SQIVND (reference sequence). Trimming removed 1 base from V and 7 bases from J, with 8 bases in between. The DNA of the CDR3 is TGTGCCAGTAGTATAGGAGCAGGGAATTCACCCCTCCACTTT. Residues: CASSIGAGNSPLHF.

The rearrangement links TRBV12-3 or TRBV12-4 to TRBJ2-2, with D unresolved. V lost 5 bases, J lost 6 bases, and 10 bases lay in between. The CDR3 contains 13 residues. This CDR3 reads CASSPGPAGELFF. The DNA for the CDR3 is TGTGCCAGCAGTCCAGGCCCAGCCGGGGAGCTGTTTTTT.

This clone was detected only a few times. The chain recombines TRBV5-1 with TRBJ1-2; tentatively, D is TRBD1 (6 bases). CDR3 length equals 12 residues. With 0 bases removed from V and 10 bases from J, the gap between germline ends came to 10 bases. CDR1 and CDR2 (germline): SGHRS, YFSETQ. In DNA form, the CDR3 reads TGCGCCAGCAGCTTGGGACAGGAGGTCTACACCTTC. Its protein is CASSLGQEVYTF.

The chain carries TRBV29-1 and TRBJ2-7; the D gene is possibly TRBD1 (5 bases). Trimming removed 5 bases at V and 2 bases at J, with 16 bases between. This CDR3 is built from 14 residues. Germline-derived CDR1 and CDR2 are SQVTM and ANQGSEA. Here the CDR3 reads CSVHDPQGTYEQYF. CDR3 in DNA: TGCAGCGTTCATGATCCGCAGGGTACCTACGAGCAGTACTTC.

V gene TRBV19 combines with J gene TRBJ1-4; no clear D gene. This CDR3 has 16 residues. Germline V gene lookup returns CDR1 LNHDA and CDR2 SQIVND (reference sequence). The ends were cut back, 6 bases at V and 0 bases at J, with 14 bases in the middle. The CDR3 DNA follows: TGTGCCAGTAGGACCATTTTGCGCTCAACTAATGAAAAACTGTTTTTT. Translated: CASRTILRSTNEKLFF.

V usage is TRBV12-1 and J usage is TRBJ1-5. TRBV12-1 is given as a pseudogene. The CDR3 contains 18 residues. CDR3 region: CASSGGTCNRRGYQPQHF. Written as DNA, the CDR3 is TGTGCCAGCAGCGGAGGTACGTGTAACAGGAGGGGTTATCAGCCCCAGCATTTT.

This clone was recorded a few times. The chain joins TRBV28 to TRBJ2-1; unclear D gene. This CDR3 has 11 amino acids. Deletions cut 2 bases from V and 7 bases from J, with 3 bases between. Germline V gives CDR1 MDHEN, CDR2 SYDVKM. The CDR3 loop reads CASSLGNEQFF. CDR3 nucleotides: TGTGCCAGCAGTTTAGGAAATGAGCAGTTCTTC. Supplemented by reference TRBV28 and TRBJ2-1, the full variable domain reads DVKVTQSSRYLVKRTGEKVFLECVQDMDHENMFWYRQDPGLGLRLIYFSYDVKMKEKGDIPEGYSVSREKKERFSLILESASTNQTSMYLCASSLGNEQFFGPGTRLTVL.